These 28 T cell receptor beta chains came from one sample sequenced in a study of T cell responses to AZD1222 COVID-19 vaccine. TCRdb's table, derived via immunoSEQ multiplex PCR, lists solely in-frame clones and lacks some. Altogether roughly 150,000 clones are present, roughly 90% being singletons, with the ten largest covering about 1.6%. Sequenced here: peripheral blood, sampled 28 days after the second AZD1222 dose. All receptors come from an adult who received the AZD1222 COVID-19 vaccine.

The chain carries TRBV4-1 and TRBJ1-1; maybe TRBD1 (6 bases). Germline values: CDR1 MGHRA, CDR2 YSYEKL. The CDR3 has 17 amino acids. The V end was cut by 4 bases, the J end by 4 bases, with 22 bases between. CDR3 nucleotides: TGCGCCAGCAGCCCGCAGGGACATCAAATGGGGGGCACTGAAGCTTTCTTT. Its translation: CASSPQGHQMGGTEAFF.

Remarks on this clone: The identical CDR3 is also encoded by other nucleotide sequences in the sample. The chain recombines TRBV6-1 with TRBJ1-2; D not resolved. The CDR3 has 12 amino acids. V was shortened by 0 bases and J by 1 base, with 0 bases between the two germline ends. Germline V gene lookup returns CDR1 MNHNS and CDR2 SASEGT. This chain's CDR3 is CASSEANYGYTF. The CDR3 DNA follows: TGTGCCAGCAGTGAAGCTAACTATGGCTACACCTTC.

CDR3 protein: CASTKGGDGYTF. The CDR3 DNA is TGTGCCAGCACCAAGGGGGGGGATGGCTACACCTTC. The rearrangement uses TRBV6-5 and TRBJ1-2; D is perhaps TRBD1 (6 bases). Trimming left V 7 bases short and J 6 bases short, with 12 bases between. The CDR3 runs to 12 residues. Germline assignment: CDR1 MNHEY and CDR2 SVGAGI.

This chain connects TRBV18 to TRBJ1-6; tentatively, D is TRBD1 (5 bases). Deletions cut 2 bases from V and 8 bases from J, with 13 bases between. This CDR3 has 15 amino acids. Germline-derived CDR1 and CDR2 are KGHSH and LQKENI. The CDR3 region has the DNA TGTGCCAGCTCACCAACCCGGGGCAGGGATTCACCCCTCCACTTT. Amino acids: CASSPTRGRDSPLHF.

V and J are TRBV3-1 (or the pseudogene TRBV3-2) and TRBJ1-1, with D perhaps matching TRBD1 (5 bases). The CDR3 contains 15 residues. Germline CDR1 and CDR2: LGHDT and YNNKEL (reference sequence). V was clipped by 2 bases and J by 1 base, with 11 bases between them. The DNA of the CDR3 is TGTGCCAGCAGCCAACACCGGGGCCGGAACACTGAAGCTTTCTTT. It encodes CASSQHRGRNTEAFF.

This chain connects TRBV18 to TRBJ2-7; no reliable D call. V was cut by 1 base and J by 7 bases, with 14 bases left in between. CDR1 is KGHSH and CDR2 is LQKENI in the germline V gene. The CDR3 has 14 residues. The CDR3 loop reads CASSPQSGLWEQYF. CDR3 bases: TGTGCCAGCTCACCACAGTCAGGCCTGTGGGAGCAGTACTTC.

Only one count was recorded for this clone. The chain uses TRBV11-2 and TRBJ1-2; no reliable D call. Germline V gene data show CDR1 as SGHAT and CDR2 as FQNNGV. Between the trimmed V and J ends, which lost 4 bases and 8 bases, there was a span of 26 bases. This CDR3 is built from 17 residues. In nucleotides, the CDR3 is TGTGCCAGCAGCTCCCGGACCGGGCCGATTCTAGAGTGGGGCTACACCTTC. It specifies CASSSRTGPILEWGYTF.

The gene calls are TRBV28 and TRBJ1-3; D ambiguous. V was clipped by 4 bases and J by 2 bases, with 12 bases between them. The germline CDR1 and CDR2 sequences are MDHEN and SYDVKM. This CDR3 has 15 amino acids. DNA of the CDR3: TGTGCCAGCAGTTCCCCTAAGACGGCTGGAAACACCATATATTTT. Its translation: CASSSPKTAGNTIYF.

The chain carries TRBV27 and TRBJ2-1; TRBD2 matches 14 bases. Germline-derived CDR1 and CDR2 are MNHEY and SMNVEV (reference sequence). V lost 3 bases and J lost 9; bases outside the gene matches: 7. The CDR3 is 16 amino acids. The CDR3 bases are TGTGCCAGCAGTTTGGAGGGACTAGCGGGGGTTGGTGAGCAGTTCTTC. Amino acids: CASSLEGLAGVGEQFF.

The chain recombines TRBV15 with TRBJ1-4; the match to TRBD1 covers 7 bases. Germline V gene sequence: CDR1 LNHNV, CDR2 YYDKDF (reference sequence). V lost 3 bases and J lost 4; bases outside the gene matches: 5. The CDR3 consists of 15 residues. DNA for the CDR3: TGTGCCACCAGCAGGGAGGGACAGATTAATGAAAAACTGTTTTTT. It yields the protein CATSREGQINEKLFF. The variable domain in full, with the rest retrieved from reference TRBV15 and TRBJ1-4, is DAMVIQNPRYQVTQFGKPVTLSCSQTLNHNVMYWYQQKSSQAPKLLFHYYDKDFNNEADTPDNFQSRRPNTSFCFLDIRSPGLGDTAMYLCATSREGQINEKLFFGSGTQLSVL.

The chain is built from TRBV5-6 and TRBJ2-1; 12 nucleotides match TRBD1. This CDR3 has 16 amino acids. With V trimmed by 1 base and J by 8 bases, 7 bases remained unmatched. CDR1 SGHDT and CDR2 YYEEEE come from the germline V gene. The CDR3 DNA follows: TGTGCCAGCAGCTTGAGGGGACAGGGGGCAAGACATGAGCAGTTCTTC. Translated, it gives CASSLRGQGARHEQFF.

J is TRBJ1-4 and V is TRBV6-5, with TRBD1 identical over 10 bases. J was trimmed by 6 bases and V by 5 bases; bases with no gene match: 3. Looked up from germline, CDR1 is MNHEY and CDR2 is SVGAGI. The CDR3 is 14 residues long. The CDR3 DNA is TGTGCCAGCAGTACCGACAGGGGGCATGAAAAACTGTTTTTT. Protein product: CASSTDRGHEKLFF.

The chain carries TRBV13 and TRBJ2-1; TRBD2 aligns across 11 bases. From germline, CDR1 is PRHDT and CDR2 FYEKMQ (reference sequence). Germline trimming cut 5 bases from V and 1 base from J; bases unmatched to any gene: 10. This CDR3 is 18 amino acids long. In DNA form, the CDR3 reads TGTGCCAGCAGCACCTCTCCTTTAGCGGGAGGGTCCTACAATGAGCAGTTCTTC. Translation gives CASSTSPLAGGSYNEQFF. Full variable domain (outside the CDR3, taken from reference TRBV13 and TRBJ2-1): AAGVIQSPRHLIKEKRETATLKCYPIPRHDTVYWYQQGPGQDPQFLISFYEKMQSDKGSIPDRFSAQQFSDYHSELNMSSLELGDSALYFCASSTSPLAGGSYNEQFFGPGTRLTVL.

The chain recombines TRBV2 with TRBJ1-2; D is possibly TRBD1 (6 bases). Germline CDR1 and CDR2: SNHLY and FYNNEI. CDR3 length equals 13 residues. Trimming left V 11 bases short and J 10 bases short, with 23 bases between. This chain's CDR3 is CASILGGPQVYTF. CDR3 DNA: TGTGCCTCCATCCTGGGGGGGCCCCAGGTCTACACCTTC.

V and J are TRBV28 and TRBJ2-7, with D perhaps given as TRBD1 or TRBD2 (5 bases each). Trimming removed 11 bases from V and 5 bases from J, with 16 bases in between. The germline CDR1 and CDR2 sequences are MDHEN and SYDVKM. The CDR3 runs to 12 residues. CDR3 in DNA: TGTGCCTCCAATGGGGGTTCCCACGAGCAGTACTTC. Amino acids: CASNGGSHEQYF.

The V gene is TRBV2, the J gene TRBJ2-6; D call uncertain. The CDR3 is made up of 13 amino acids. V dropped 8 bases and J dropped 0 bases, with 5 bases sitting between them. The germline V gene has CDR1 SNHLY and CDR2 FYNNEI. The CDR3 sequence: CASESSGANVLTF. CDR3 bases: TGTGCCAGCGAGAGCTCTGGGGCCAACGTCCTGACTTTC.

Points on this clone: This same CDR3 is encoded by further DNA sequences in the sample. In nucleotides, the CDR3 is TGTGCCAGCAGTTTAGGGGGAGATGGCTACACCTTC. Amino acids: CASSLGGDGYTF. The chain employs TRBV12-3 or TRBV12-4 and TRBJ1-2; D uncertain. V was shortened by 1 base and J by 6 bases, with 6 bases between the two germline ends. The length of the CDR3 is 12 residues.

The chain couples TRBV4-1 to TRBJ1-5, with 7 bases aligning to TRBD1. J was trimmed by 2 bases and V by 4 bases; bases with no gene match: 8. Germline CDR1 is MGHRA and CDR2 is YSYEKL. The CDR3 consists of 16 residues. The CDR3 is CASSLTLGQGNQPQHF. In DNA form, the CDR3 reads TGCGCCAGCAGCCTAACCCTCGGACAGGGCAATCAGCCCCAGCATTTT.

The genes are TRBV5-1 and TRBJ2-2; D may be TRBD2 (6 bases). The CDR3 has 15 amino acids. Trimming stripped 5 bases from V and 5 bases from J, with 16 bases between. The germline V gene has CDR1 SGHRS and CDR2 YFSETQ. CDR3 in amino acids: CASRSGYGGTGELFF. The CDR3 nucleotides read TGCGCCAGCAGGTCCGGATACGGGGGAACCGGGGAGCTGTTTTTT.

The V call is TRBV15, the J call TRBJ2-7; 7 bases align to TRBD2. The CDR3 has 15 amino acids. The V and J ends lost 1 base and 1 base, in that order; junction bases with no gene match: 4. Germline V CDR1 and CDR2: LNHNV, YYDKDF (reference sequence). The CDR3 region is CATSRGLAVSYEQYF. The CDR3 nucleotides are TGTGCCACCAGCAGAGGTCTAGCGGTTTCCTACGAGCAGTACTTC. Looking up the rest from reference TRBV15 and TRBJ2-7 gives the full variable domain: DAMVIQNPRYQVTQFGKPVTLSCSQTLNHNVMYWYQQKSSQAPKLLFHYYDKDFNNEADTPDNFQSRRPNTSFCFLDIRSPGLGDTAMYLCATSRGLAVSYEQYFGPGTRLTVT.

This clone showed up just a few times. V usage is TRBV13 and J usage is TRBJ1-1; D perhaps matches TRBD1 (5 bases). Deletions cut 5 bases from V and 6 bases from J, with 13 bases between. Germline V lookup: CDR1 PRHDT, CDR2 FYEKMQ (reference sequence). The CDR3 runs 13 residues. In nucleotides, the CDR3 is TGTGCCAGCAGCCTACGTCGGGGGGCTGAAGCTTTCTTT. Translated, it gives CASSLRRGAEAFF.

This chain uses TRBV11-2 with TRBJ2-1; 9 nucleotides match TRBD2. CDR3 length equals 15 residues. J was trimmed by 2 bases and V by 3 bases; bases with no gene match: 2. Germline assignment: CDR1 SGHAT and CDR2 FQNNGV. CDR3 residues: CASSLASGTYNEQFF. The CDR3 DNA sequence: TGTGCCAGCAGCTTGGCTAGCGGGACCTACAATGAGCAGTTCTTC.

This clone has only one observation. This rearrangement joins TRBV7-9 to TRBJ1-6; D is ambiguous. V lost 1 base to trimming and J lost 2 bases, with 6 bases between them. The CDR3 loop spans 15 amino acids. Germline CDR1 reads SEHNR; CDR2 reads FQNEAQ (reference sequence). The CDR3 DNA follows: TGTGCCAGCAGCTTAGGATTTGCCTATAATTCACCCCTCCACTTT. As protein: CASSLGFAYNSPLHF.

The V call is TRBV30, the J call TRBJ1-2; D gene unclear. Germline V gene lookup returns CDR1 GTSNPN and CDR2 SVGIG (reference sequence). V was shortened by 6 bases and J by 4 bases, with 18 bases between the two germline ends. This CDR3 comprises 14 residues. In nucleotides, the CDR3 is TGTGCCTGCCGTAAGAGCAGGCAAGCCTATGGCTACACCTTC. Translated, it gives CACRKSRQAYGYTF.

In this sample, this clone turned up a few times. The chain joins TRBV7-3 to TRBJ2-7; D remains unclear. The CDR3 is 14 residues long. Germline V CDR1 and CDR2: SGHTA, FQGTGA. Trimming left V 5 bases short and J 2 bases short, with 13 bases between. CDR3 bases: TGTGCCAGCAGCCCCGGACCCATACCCTACGAGCAGTACTTC. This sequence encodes CASSPGPIPYEQYF.

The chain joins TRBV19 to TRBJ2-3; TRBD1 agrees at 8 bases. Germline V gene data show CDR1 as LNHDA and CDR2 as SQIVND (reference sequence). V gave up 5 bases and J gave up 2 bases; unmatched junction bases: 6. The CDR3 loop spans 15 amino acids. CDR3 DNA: TGTGCCAGTAGTGTGGGACAGGTCTCCACAGATACGCAGTATTTT. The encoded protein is CASSVGQVSTDTQYF.

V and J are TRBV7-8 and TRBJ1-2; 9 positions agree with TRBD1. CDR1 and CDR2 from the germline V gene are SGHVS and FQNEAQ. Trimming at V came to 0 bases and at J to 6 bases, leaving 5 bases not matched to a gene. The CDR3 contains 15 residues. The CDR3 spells CASSLAGQGLNGYTF. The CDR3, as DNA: TGTGCCAGCAGCTTAGCGGGACAGGGCCTTAATGGCTACACCTTC.

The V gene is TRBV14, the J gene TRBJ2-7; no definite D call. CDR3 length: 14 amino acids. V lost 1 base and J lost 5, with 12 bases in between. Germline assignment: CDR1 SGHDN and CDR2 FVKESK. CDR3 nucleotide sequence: TGTGCCAGCAGCCAAGCGGGTTGGTTGAACGAGCAGTACTTC. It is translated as CASSQAGWLNEQYF.